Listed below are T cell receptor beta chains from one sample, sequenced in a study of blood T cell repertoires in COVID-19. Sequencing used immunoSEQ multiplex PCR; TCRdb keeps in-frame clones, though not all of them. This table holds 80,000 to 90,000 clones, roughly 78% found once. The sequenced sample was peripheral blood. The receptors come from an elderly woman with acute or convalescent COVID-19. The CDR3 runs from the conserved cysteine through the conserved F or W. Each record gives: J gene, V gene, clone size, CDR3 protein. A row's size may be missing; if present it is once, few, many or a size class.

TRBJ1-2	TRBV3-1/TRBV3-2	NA	CASSQGGQSYGYTF
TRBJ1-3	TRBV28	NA	CASSPGGVTSGNTIYF
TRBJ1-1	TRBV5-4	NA	CASSLQGAYTEAFF
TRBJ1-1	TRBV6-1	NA	CASSDILNTEAFF
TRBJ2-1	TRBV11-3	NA	CASSLEGGLTTNEQFF
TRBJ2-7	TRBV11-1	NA	CASSFFPESSSYEQYF
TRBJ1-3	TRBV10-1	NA	CASSEGQIPGNTIYF
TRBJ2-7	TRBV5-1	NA	CASSPGDQTLSDEQYF
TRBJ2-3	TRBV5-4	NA	CASSRESGSTDTQYF
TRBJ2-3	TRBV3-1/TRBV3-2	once	CASSQEEASGGAPPDTQYF
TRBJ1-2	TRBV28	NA	CASSRRQYISNYGYTF
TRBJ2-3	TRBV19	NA	CASSSSGTFTDTQYF
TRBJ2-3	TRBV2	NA	CASSASLAGGRDTQYF
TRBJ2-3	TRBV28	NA	CASSSLTGSTDTQYF
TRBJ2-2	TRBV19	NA	CASSASTGRTGELFF
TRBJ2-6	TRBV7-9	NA	CASSAGTGFSGANVLTF
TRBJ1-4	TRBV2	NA	CASSEQIANEKLFF
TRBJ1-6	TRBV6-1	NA	CASSELGQGSTPLHF
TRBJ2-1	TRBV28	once	CASSLREGYEQFF
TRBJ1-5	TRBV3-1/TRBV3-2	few	CASSLTEDQPQHF
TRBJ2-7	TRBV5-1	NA	CASRDPGGEQYF
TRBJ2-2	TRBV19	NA	CASSTYTGSGELFF
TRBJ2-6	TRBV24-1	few	CATSDQQGDGANVLTF
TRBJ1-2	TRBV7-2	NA	CASSSSRPGQGAGGYTF
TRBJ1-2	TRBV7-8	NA	CASSLGTNYGYTF
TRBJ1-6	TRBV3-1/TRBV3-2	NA	CASSQAVSGTGTPLHF
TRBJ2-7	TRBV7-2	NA	CASSESAGLGGYEQYF
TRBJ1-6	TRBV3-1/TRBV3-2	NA	CASSQAGNNSPLHF
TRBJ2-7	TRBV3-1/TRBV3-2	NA	CASSQGGLAGNNEQYF
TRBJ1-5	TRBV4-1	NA	CASSQGQGRSNQPQHF
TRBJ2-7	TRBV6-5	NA	CASRQGVDYEQYF
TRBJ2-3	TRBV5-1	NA	CASSLPGTGYSDTQYF
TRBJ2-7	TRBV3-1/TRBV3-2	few	CASSYGTGFYEQYF
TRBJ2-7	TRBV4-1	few	CASSLPVSGQRGEQYF
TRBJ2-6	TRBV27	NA	CASSDRVNSGANVLTF
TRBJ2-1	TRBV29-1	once	CSPMTGYQQFF
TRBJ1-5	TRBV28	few	CASRLDRMGIGNQPQHF
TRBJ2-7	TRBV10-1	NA	CASNRDSGYEQYF
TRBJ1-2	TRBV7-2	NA	CASSSSRGGYTF
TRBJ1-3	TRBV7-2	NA	CASSLSPGQGYNTIYF
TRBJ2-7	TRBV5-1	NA	CASSTGGTYEQYF
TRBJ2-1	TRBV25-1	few	CASSSVHNEQFF
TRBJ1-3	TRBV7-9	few	CASSFYNVVTGPSGNTIYF
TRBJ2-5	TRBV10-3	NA	CAISGTSESETQYF
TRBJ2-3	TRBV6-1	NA	CASSARQGRGTDTQYF
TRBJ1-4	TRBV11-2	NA	CASSKDRAKGEKLFF
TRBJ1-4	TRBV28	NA	CATIRGDNEKLFF
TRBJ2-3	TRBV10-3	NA	CAISEWGGPTDTQYF